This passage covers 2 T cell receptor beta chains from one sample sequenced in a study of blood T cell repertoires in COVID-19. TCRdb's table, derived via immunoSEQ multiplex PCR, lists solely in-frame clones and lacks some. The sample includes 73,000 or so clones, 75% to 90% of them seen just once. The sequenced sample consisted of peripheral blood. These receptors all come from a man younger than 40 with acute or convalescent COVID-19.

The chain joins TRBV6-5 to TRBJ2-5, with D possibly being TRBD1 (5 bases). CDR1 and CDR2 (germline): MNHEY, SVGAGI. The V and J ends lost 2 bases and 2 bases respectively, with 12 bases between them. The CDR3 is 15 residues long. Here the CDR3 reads CASSYSGARQETQYF. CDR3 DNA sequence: TGTGCCAGCAGTTACAGTGGGGCTAGACAAGAGACCCAGTACTTC.

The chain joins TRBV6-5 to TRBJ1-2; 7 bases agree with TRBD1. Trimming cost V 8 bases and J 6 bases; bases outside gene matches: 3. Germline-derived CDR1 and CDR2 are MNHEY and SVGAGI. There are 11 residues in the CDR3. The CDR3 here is CASRQGDGYTF. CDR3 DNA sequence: TGTGCCAGCCGGCAGGGGGATGGCTACACCTTC.